A single T cell receptor beta chain is shown here with its context. Antigen: not known. The protocol was immunoSEQ multiplex PCR, while the TCRdb copy is restricted to in-frame clones and leaves out a portion. The sample has tens of thousands of clones, 80% seen once. This sample stems from a study of T cell responses to AZD1222 COVID-19 vaccine. Overall study: Combined were second doses at about 4 or about 12 weeks.

Study-level results: Clonal diversity may have been underestimated, and the donors were mostly white British, with more females than males.

The sample in question was peripheral blood, obtained on day 0 of AZD1222 vaccination. This receptor was obtained from an adult in good health.

The CDR3 nucleotides are TGTGCCAGCAGTTCCGGACAGGGGCAAGCCGGGGAGCTGTTTTTT. Encoded protein: CASSSGQGQAGELFF. The genes are TRBV6-5 and TRBJ2-2, with 9 bases fitting TRBD1. V was pared by 4 bases and J by 6 bases, with 6 bases of the junction left unmatched. CDR1 MNHEY and CDR2 SVGAGI come from the germline V gene. The CDR3 covers 15 residues.